This T cell receptor (beta chain) appears in the sequencing data of a study of CD8 T cells in Susac syndrome. cDNA came from about 0.5 to 1 ug RNA primed by random hexamers. TCRdb re-analysed the immunoSEQ multiplex PCR reads in MiXCR, keeping a single row per CDR3 protein. Of under 150,000 distinct CDR3 sequences listed, nearly 95% are singletons. Controls matched for age and sex were healthy donors. The receptor was derived from a human donor in good health. What was sequenced was CD8+ T cells from PBMCs.

The CDR3 coding sequence is TGTGCCAGCAGTGTTTCCAGGGTATCCCACTCTGGGGCCAACGTCCTGACTTTC. Amino acid sequence: CASSVSRVSHSGANVLTF. The chain has TRBV28 and TRBJ2-6; TRBD1 is a possible D gene (5 bases). The V gene's germline CDR1 is MDHEN and CDR2 SYDVKM. The CDR3 is made up of 18 amino acids. V lost 5 bases, J lost 0 bases, and 17 bases lay in between.